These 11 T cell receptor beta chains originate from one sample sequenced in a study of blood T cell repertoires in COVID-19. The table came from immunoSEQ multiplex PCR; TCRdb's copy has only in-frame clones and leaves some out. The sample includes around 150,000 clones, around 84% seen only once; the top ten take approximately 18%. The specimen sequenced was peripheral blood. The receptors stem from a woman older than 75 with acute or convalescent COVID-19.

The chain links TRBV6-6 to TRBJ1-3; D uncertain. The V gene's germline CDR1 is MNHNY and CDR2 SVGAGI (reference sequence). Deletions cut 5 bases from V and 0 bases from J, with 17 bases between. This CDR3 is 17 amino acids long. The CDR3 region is CASSRYRHRDSGNTIYF. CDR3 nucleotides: TGTGCCAGCAGTCGCTATCGACACCGTGACTCTGGAAACACCATATATTTT.

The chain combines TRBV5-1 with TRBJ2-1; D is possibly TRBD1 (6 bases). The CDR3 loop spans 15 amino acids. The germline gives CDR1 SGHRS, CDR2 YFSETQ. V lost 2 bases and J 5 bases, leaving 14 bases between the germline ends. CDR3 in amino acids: CASSFVGGHNNEQFF. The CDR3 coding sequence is TGCGCCAGCAGCTTTGTTGGGGGACATAACAATGAGCAGTTCTTC. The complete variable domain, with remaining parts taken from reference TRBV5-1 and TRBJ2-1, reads KAGVTQTPRYLIKTRGQQVTLSCSPISGHRSVSWYQQTPGQGLQFLFEYFSETQRNKGNFPGRFSGRQFSNSRSEMNVSTLELGDSALYLCASSFVGGHNNEQFFGPGTRLTVL.

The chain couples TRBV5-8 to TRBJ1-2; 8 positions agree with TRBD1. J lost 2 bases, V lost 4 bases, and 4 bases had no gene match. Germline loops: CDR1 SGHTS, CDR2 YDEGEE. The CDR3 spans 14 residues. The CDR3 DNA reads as TGTGCCAGCAGCCGGACAGGGAAAAACTATGGCTACACCTTC. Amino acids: CASSRTGKNYGYTF.

CDR3 DNA: TGTGCCAGCAGCCCACAGGGGGGCAGGGAGACCCAGTACTTC. Residues: CASSPQGGRETQYF. The chain carries TRBV5-4 and TRBJ2-5, with 8 bases lining up with TRBD1. In germline, CDR1 is SGHNT, CDR2 YYREEE (reference sequence). V gave up 4 bases and J gave up 5 bases; unmatched junction bases: 7. This CDR3 has 14 amino acids.

This CDR3 is CASSPLTIQETQYF. The CDR3 bases are TGTGCCAGCAGCCCATTAACTATACAAGAGACCCAGTACTTC. The chain combines TRBV11-2 with TRBJ2-5, with D uncertain. With 5 bases removed from V and 2 bases from J, the gap between germline ends came to 12 bases. The CDR3 sequence is 14 residues long. CDR1 SGHAT and CDR2 FQNNGV come from the germline V gene.

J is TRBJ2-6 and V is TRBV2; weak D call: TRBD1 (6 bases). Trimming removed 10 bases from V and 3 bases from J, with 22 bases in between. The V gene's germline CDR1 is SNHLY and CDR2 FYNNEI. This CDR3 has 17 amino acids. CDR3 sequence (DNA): TGTGCCATCGAGACTGCAGGGGCGCAACATGGGGCCAACGTCCTGACTTTC. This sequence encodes CAIETAGAQHGANVLTF.

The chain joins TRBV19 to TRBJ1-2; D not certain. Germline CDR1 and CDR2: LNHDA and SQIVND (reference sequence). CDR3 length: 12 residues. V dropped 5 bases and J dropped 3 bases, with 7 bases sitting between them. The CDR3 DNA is TGTGCCAGTAGTGGGCCCCACTATGGCTACACCTTC. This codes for CASSGPHYGYTF.

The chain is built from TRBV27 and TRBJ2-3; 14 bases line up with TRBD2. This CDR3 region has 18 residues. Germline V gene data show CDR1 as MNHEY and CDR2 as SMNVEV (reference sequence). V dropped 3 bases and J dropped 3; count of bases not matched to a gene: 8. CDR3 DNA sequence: TGTGCCAGCAGTTTCGCGGGCGGGACTAGCGGGAGTACAGATACGCAGTATTTT. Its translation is CASSFAGGTSGSTDTQYF.

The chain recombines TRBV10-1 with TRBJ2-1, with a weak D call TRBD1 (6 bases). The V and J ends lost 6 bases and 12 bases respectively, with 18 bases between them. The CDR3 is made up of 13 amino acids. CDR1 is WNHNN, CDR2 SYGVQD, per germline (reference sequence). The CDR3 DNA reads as TGCGCCAGCAGCCCCACTAGTGGACAGCGGCAGTTCTTC. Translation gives CASSPTSGQRQFF.

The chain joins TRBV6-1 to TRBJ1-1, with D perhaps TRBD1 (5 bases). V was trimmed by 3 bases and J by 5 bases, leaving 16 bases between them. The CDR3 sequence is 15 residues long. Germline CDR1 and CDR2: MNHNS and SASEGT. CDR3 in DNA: TGTGCCAGCAGTGACCTCGTCCTCGGGGGAACTGAAGCTTTCTTT. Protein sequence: CASSDLVLGGTEAFF.

The CDR3 sequence: CASSFQGRTGEETGELFF. The CDR3 coding sequence is TGCGCCAGCAGCTTTCAGGGACGGACAGGGGAAGAGACCGGGGAGCTGTTTTTT. The chain links TRBV5-1 to TRBJ2-2; 9 bases are shared with TRBD1. This CDR3 spans 18 amino acids. Germline V gives CDR1 SGHRS, CDR2 YFSETQ. J was trimmed by 5 bases and V by 2 bases; bases with no gene match: 13.